Detailed here is one T cell receptor (beta chain). TEMRA cells were FACS-enriched and CD8+ and CD4+ T cells negatively isolated. The germline CDR1 and CDR2 sequences are SGHTA and FQGNSA. V was pared by 5 bases and J by 1 base, with 4 bases of the junction left unmatched. CDR3 length equals 15 residues. Roughly 0.45 to 1 ug RNA was reverse transcribed with random hexamers. An immunoSEQ multiplex PCR generated amplified TCR beta CDR3 products spanning 54 Vbeta and 13 Jbeta. Using its own MiXCR run on the immunoSEQ multiplex PCR reads, TCRdb lists one record per CDR3 protein. There are 50,000 or so distinct CDR3 sequences in the sample; around 93% occur only once, and roughly 0.5% lies in the top ten. This sample was taken from a study of CD8 T cells in Susac syndrome.

The TCR was taken from a human donor with multiple sclerosis. The gene calls are TRBV7-2 and TRBJ2-3; 9 bases fit TRBD1. Sequencing input: CD8+ T cells from PBMCs. This chain's CDR3 is CASSTWTGGTDTQYF. CDR3 sequence (DNA): TGTGCCAGCAGCACCTGGACAGGGGGCACAGATACGCAGTATTTT. The whole variable domain, filled in from reference TRBV7-2 and TRBJ2-3, reads GAGVSQSPSNKVTEKGKDVELRCDPISGHTALYWYRQSLGQGLEFLIYFQGNSAPDKSGLPSDRFSAERTGGSVSTLTIQRTQQEDSAVYLCASSTWTGGTDTQYFGPGTRLTVL.